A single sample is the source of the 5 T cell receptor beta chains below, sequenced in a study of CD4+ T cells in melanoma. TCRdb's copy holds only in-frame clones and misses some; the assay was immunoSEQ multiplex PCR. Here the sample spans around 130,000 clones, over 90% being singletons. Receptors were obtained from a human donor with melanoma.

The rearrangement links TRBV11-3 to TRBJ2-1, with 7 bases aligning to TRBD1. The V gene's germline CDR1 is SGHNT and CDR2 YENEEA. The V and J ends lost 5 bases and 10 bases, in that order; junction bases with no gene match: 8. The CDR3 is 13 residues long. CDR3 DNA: TGTGCCAGCAGCGCGTACAGGGGTAGGGAGCAGTTCTTC. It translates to CASSAYRGREQFF.

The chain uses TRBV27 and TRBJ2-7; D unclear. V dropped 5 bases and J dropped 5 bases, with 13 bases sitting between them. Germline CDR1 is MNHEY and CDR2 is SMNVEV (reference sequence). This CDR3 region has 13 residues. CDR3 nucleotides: TGTGCCAGCAGTATCCAGGACGGCGACGAGCAGTACTTC. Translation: CASSIQDGDEQYF.

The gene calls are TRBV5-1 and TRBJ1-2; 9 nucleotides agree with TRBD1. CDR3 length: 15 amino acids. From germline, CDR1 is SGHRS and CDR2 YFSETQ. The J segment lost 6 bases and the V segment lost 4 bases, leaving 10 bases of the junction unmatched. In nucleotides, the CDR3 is TGCGCCAGCAGCCTAACGGGACAGGGAGTGGATGGCTACACCTTC. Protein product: CASSLTGQGVDGYTF. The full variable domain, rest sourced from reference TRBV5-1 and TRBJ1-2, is KAGVTQTPRYLIKTRGQQVTLSCSPISGHRSVSWYQQTPGQGLQFLFEYFSETQRNKGNFPGRFSGRQFSNSRSEMNVSTLELGDSALYLCASSLTGQGVDGYTFGSGTRLTVV.

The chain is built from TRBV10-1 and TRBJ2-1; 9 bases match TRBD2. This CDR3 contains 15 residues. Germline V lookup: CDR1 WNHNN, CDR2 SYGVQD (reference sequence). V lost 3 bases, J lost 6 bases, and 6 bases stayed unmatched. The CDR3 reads CASSEELAGTNEQFF. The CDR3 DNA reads TGCGCCAGCAGTGAAGAGCTAGCGGGGACCAATGAGCAGTTCTTC.

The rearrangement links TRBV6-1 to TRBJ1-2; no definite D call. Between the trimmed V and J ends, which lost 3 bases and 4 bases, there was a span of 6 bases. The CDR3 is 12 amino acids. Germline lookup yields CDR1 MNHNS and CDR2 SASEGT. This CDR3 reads CASSEGGYGYTF. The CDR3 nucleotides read TGTGCCAGCAGTGAGGGAGGCTATGGCTACACCTTC.